The 15 T cell receptor beta chains below come from one sample, sequenced in a study of CD8 T cells in ankylosing spondylitis. General study findings and limits: It appeared that ankylosing spondylitis blood was characterized by a TCR beta motif of several highly homologous variants.

Via MiXCR, TCRdb re-called the 5' RACE reads, giving one row per CDR3 protein. The data contain over 700,000 distinct CDR3 sequences, roughly 19% of them singletons. The antigens for these receptors are not known. The sequencing input was blood, either unsorted or a sorted T cell fraction (not recorded which). The receptor set was obtained from a male donor with ankylosing spondylitis.

This clonotype has a handful of counts. The rearrangement links TRBV5-1 to TRBJ2-2, with D perhaps TRBD1 (6 bases). The CDR3 spans 17 residues. Germline V CDR1 and CDR2: SGHRS, YFSETQ. The V gene lost 0 bases and the J gene lost 7 bases, with 19 bases spanning the gap. CDR3 sequence reads: CASSLVGGWQDGGELFF. In DNA form, the CDR3 reads TGCGCCAGCAGCTTGGTAGGGGGATGGCAGGACGGCGGGGAGCTGTTTTTT.

The gene calls are TRBV6-5 and TRBJ1-1; TRBD1 agrees at 9 bases. Germline CDR1 and CDR2: MNHEY and SVGAGI. V shed 2 bases and J 12 bases; nucleotides not matched to a gene: 10. The length of the CDR3 is 14 residues. The CDR3 DNA reads as TGTGCCAGCAGTTACGAAGCGACAGGGGGTTTAACTTTCTTT. Protein product: CASSYEATGGLTFF.

The chain has TRBV12-3 or TRBV12-4 and TRBJ1-4; 9 bases match TRBD1. The CDR3 is made up of 15 amino acids. Losses at the gene ends were 3 bases for V and 8 bases for J; bases not matched to a gene: 7. The CDR3 DNA is TGTGCCAGCAGTTTTGGGACAGGGTTATACGAAAAACTGTTTTTT. It encodes CASSFGTGLYEKLFF.

The chain couples TRBV6-2 or TRBV6-3 to TRBJ2-2; 7 bases fit TRBD2. Germline values: CDR1 MNHEY, CDR2 SVGEGT. After removal of 6 bases from V and 3 bases from J, the junction contained 7 bases not matched to a gene. CDR3 size: 15 residues. The CDR3 is CASRAFAGDTGELFF. The CDR3 DNA follows: TGTGCCAGCAGGGCTTTCGCGGGAGACACCGGGGAGCTGTTTTTT.

This clonotype has only a few counts. The chain recombines TRBV4-2 with TRBJ1-3; 7 positions agree with TRBD1. V shed 2 bases and J 5 bases; nucleotides not matched to a gene: 9. The germline V gene encodes CDR1 LGHNA and CDR2 YNFKEQ. This CDR3 has 16 residues. Here the CDR3 DNA reads TGTGCCAGCAGCCAATTCTCGGGACAGTTCCGAAACACCATATATTTT. Translating it yields CASSQFSGQFRNTIYF.

The rearrangement joins TRBV12-3 or TRBV12-4 to TRBJ2-7; D may be TRBD1 or TRBD2 (5 bases each). CDR3 size: 16 residues. V was pared by 3 bases and J by 7 bases, with 22 bases between. The DNA for the CDR3 is TGTGCCAGCAGTTTGGGACCCCCGGAGTACCCCCGGGAGCAGTACTTC. Residues: CASSLGPPEYPREQYF.

This clonotype was seen a few times. The chain has TRBV5-1 and TRBJ1-3; tentatively, D is TRBD1 (6 bases). The V and J ends lost 1 base and 2 bases respectively, with 10 bases between them. Germline V lookup: CDR1 SGHRS, CDR2 YFSETQ. CDR3 length equals 15 residues. The CDR3 is CASSLSGDTGNTIYF. The CDR3 nucleotides are TGCGCCAGCAGCTTGTCAGGGGATACTGGAAACACCATATATTTT.

The V gene is TRBV11-2, the J gene TRBJ2-1; D might be TRBD1 (8 bases). The CDR3 covers 17 residues. Per the germline V gene, CDR1 is SGHAT and CDR2 is FQNNGV. Trimming cost V 0 bases and J 4 bases, with 16 bases left between them. The CDR3 nucleotides are TGTGCCAGCAGCTTAGATCTAACAGGGGGGGATTACAATGAGCAGTTCTTC. It codes for CASSLDLTGGDYNEQFF.

Points on this clonotype: Sequence at one end of the junction differs from germline and may be a read error. The rearrangement uses TRBV2 and TRBJ2-5; D is unresolved. The CDR3 is made up of 12 amino acids. Germline lookup yields CDR1 SNHLY and CDR2 FYNNEI. The CDR3 sequence is CASNEVEETQYF. In DNA form, the CDR3 reads TGTGCCAGCAATGAAGTGGAAGAGACCCAGTACTTC.

This clonotype has only a few counts. This chain uses TRBV20-1 with TRBJ2-2, with D possibly being TRBD2 (5 bases). The germline CDR1 and CDR2 sequences are DFQATT and SNEGSKA (reference sequence). The CDR3 length is 13 residues. The germline V and J ends were trimmed by 6 bases and 4 bases, with 12 bases remaining between them. DNA of the CDR3: TGCAGTGCCATCCGGGGAGTCACCGGGGAGCTGTTTTTT. Amino acid sequence: CSAIRGVTGELFF.

This clonotype was counted a few times. The genes are TRBV7-6 and TRBJ1-1; tentative D call: TRBD1 (5 bases). The length of the CDR3 is 14 residues. Trimming cost V 4 bases and J 1 base, with 10 bases left between them. From germline, CDR1 is SGHVS and CDR2 FNYEAQ. For the CDR3, the DNA is TGTGCCAGCAGCTCCAGGGACCCGAACACTGAAGCTTTCTTT. Translated: CASSSRDPNTEAFF.

J is TRBJ1-3 and V is TRBV5-1; D gene unclear. This CDR3 region has 16 residues. Germline CDR1 SGHRS, CDR2 YFSETQ. The V end lost 0 bases, the J end lost 0 bases, and 10 bases lay between the germline ends. The chain's CDR3 is CASSLEAGSSGNTIYF. Here the CDR3 DNA reads TGCGCCAGCAGCTTGGAGGCCGGAAGCTCTGGAAACACCATATATTTT.

This clonotype was seen a handful of times. The rearrangement joins TRBV20-1 to TRBJ2-7, with D uncertain. V dropped 4 bases and J dropped 2 bases, with 15 bases sitting between them. The CDR3 sequence is 14 residues long. CDR1 is DFQATT, CDR2 SNEGSKA, per germline (reference sequence). The DNA for the CDR3 is TGCAGTGCTAAGGCCCCCACCGGGCCCTACGAGCAGTACTTC. Protein product: CSAKAPTGPYEQYF.

In its sample, this clonotype was seen a few times. V usage is TRBV12-3 or TRBV12-4 and J usage is TRBJ1-2; TRBD1 matches 7 bases. Losses at the gene ends were 10 bases for V and 2 bases for J; bases not matched to a gene: 13. The CDR3 consists of 15 residues. The CDR3 sequence: CATGLGKTGNYGYTF. The CDR3 region has the DNA TGTGCCACGGGACTAGGGAAGACAGGGAACTATGGCTACACCTTC.

This clonotype was observed a handful of times. The CDR3 region is CASSQEGQPYEQYF. CDR3 in DNA: TGCGCCAGCAGCCAAGAGGGACAGCCCTACGAGCAGTACTTC. This sequence joins TRBV4-3 and TRBJ2-7, with TRBD1 matching 7 bases. Looked up from germline, CDR1 is LGHNA and CDR2 is YSLEER. Unmatched junction bases numbered 1, after V lost 0 bases and J lost 2 bases. The CDR3 length is 14 residues.